The 14 T cell receptor beta chains below come from one sample, sequenced in a study of cytomegalovirus exposure and HLA in healthy donors. Both 60 Vbeta primers and 13 Jbeta primers went into the PCR. This table comes from immunoSEQ multiplex PCR, and its TCRdb copy is limited to in-frame clones, with some not included. The repertoire consists of 95,000 to 150,000 clones, with approximately 79% occurring once and the leading ten covering about 4%. Sequencing used PBMCs. The receptors come from a young man in good health and CMV-seronegative.

V gene TRBV7-9 combines with J gene TRBJ2-5, with 8 positions matching TRBD2. CDR3 length equals 16 residues. The junction had 12 bases not matched to a gene; V was cut back by 4 bases and J by 5 bases. Germline CDR1 reads SEHNR; CDR2 reads FQNEAQ (reference sequence). As DNA, the CDR3 is TGTGCCAGCAGCTCCCGGGAACTAGCGGTCGGGGAGACCCAGTACTTC. Protein sequence: CASSSRELAVGETQYF.

The count of this clone is one. The V and J genes are TRBV10-3 and TRBJ2-3, with 11 bases lining up with TRBD1. Germline CDR1 is ENHRY and CDR2 is SYGVKD. V lost 6 bases, J lost 5 bases, and 10 bases stayed unmatched. This CDR3 is built from 16 residues. The CDR3 here is CAISGLPGQGVDTQYF. For the CDR3, the DNA is TGTGCCATCAGCGGATTACCGGGACAGGGGGTAGATACGCAGTATTTT.

The chain combines TRBV14 with TRBJ2-7; D is unresolved. The CDR3 sequence is 16 residues long. CDR1 and CDR2 from the germline V gene are SGHDN and FVKESK. Trimming left V 4 bases short and J 3 bases short, with 19 bases between. CDR3 DNA: TGTGCCAGCAGCCCCCTAGTAATCGCTGTCGGCTACGAGCAGTACTTC. Translated, it gives CASSPLVIAVGYEQYF.

In its sample, this clone was seen a few times. The chain recombines TRBV5-1 with TRBJ2-1, with 11 bases aligning to TRBD2. J gave up 8 bases and V 4 bases, and 5 bases lay outside the gene matches. CDR3 size: 14 residues. Germline values: CDR1 SGHRS, CDR2 YFSETQ. CDR3: CASSDTSGGDEQFF. The CDR3 DNA follows: TGCGCCAGCAGCGATACTAGCGGGGGTGATGAGCAGTTCTTC.

V usage is TRBV5-4 and J usage is TRBJ1-2; D might be TRBD1 (5 bases). Germline V CDR1 and CDR2: SGHNT, YYREEE (reference sequence). The CDR3 contains 16 residues. The V end was cut by 4 bases, the J end by 1 base, with 17 bases between. Written as DNA, the CDR3 is TGTGCCAGCAGCCTTGGGGCGCAACCTGATAACTATGGCTACACCTTC. Protein product: CASSLGAQPDNYGYTF. The full variable domain, in which reference TRBV5-4 and TRBJ1-2 provide the parts outside the CDR3, is ETGVTQSPTHLIKTRGQQVTLRCSSQSGHNTVSWYQQALGQGPQFIFQYYREEENGRGNFPPRFSGLQFPNYSSELNVNALELDDSALYLCASSLGAQPDNYGYTFGSGTRLTVV.

V and J are TRBV28 and TRBJ1-2; tentatively, D is TRBD1 (5 bases). The CDR3 has 14 residues. Trimming removed 2 bases at V and 8 bases at J, with 15 bases between. Germline V gene lookup returns CDR1 MDHEN and CDR2 SYDVKM. The CDR3 nucleotides read TGTGCCAGCAGTTTAATTTCGCAGGGCTGGGGCTACACCTTC. Its translation is CASSLISQGWGYTF.

A remark on this clone: The sample contains more than one DNA sequence encoding this CDR3. The CDR3 region is CASSLGQGGQPQHF. The CDR3 DNA is TGCGCCAGCAGCTTAGGACAGGGAGGGCAGCCCCAGCATTTT. This chain connects TRBV5-1 to TRBJ1-5; 8 bases are a match to TRBD1. The CDR3 contains 14 residues. V lost 2 bases, J lost 7 bases, and 5 bases stayed unmatched. Germline values: CDR1 SGHRS, CDR2 YFSETQ.

This clone appeared a single time. The CDR3 sequence: CASSLDTGRVDGYTF. The CDR3 coding sequence is TGCGCCAGCAGCTTAGATACAGGGAGGGTTGATGGCTACACCTTC. The V call is TRBV5-1, the J call TRBJ1-2; D perhaps matches TRBD1 (6 bases). The V end was cut by 2 bases, the J end by 6 bases, with 17 bases between. CDR3 size: 15 residues. Germline V gene data show CDR1 as SGHRS and CDR2 as YFSETQ.

This sequence joins TRBV9 and TRBJ1-1; perhaps TRBD1 as D (5 bases). Deletions cut 4 bases from V and 0 bases from J, with 10 bases between. The CDR3 totals 14 residues. Germline CDR1 and CDR2: SGDLS and YYNGEE. In DNA, the CDR3 is TGTGCCAGCAGCCCTGACAGTCTGAACACTGAAGCTTTCTTT. This translates into CASSPDSLNTEAFF.

The CDR3, as DNA: TGTGCCAGCTCACCGACTACGGCGGTCTACGAGCAGTACTTC. This encodes CASSPTTAVYEQYF. The rearrangement joins TRBV18 to TRBJ2-5; D possibly corresponds to TRBD2 (5 bases). The DNA matches TRBJ2-7 better at its end, which makes the J call doubtful. This CDR3 comprises 14 residues. Germline V CDR1 and CDR2: KGHSH, LQKENI.

The chain joins TRBV5-1 to TRBJ2-6; D is uncertain. The V and J ends lost 9 bases and 2 bases respectively, with 12 bases between them. CDR3 length equals 14 residues. Per the germline V gene, CDR1 is SGHRS and CDR2 is YFSETQ. The CDR3 sequence is CATTLAAGANVLTF. The CDR3 nucleotides are TGCGCCACCACCTTGGCTGCTGGGGCCAACGTCCTGACTTTC.

The V gene is TRBV6-5, the J gene TRBJ2-1, with 7 bases identical to TRBD1. CDR3 length: 15 amino acids. Germline-derived CDR1 and CDR2 are MNHEY and SVGAGI. J was trimmed by 1 base and V by 6 bases; bases with no gene match: 6. The CDR3 bases are TGTGCCAGCAGAAAACGGGGACAGTCCTACAATGAGCAGTTCTTC. It encodes CASRKRGQSYNEQFF.

This clone was seen a single time. The rearrangement uses TRBV5-4 and TRBJ1-2, with D uncertain. Germline loops: CDR1 SGHNT, CDR2 YYREEE (reference sequence). V lost 3 bases and J lost 4, with 13 bases in between. The CDR3 consists of 14 residues. The DNA of the CDR3 is TGTGCCAGCAGCTCAGAACAGTTAAGCTATGGCTACACCTTC. It yields the protein CASSSEQLSYGYTF.

This rearrangement joins TRBV4-1 to TRBJ2-5, with D perhaps TRBD2 (6 bases). CDR1 and CDR2 (germline): MGHRA, YSYEKL. V was pared by 1 base and J by 1 base, with 16 bases between. The CDR3 runs 17 residues. The CDR3 protein is CASSQVWASVLQETQYF. Written as DNA, the CDR3 is TGCGCCAGCAGCCAAGTTTGGGCTAGCGTCCTCCAAGAGACCCAGTACTTC.